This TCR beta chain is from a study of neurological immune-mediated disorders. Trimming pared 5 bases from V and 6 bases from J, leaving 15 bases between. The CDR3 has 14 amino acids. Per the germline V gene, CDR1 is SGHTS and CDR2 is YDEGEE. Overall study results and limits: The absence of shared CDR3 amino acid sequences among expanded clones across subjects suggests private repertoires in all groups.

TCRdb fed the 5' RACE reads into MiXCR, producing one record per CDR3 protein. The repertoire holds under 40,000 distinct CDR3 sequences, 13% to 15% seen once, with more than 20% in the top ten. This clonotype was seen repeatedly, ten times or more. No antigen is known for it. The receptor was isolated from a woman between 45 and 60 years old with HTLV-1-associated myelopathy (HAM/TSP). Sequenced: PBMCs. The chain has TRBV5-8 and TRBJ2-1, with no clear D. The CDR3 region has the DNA TGTGCCAGCAGACCGGGCCCGGCGCGCAATGAGCAGTTCTTC. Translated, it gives CASRPGPARNEQFF.